The rows below give T cell receptor beta chains drawn from one sample of a study of blood T cells in healthy people across ages. TCRdb processed the 5' RACE reads anew with MiXCR; each CDR3 protein has one entry. The sample holds some 760,000 distinct CDR3 sequences, around 25% seen once. Separately, the same data were catalogued under a study of T cells of mothers and their children.

The sequenced material came from blood. The receptors originated from a boy between 10 and 17 years old in good health. CDR3s include the opening cysteine and the closing phenylalanine or tryptophan. A D gene is named only where the DNA matches it firmly. For some rows the clone size is stated as once, few or many, or as a class when expanded; others skip it.

clone_size	v_call	j_call	d_call	cdr3_aa	cdr3_nt
-	TRBV12-3/TRBV12-4	TRBJ2-7	-	CASSSRLDEQYF	TGTGCCAGCAGTTCTAGACTAGACGAGCAGTACTTC
few	TRBV4-2	TRBJ2-5	TRBD2	CASSQPGGSSAQETQYF	TGTGCCAGCAGCCAACCGGGAGGCTCTAGCGCCCAAGAGACCCAGTACTTC
few	TRBV20-1	TRBJ2-7	-	CSAAGHNYEQYF	TGCAGTGCTGCCGGACATAACTACGAGCAGTACTTC
-	TRBV28	TRBJ1-4	-	CASSFFPEAINEKLFF	TGTGCCAGCAGTTTTTTCCCAGAGGCGATAAATGAAAAACTGTTTTTT
-	TRBV24-1	TRBJ1-5	-	CATSWVGERGYQPQHF	TGTGCCACCAGTTGGGTAGGGGAAAGGGGGTATCAGCCCCAGCATTTT
few	TRBV6-1	TRBJ2-2	TRBD2	CASSSPGLAGEYGELFF	TGTGCCAGCAGCTCACCGGGACTAGCGGGAGAGTACGGGGAGCTGTTTTTT
few	TRBV7-9	TRBJ2-5	TRBD2	CASSLDFRTSGETQYF	TGTGCCAGCAGCTTAGACTTTCGGACTAGCGGAGAGACCCAGTACTTC
-	TRBV7-7	TRBJ1-2	-	CASRTYRVTYYGYTF	TGTGCTAGCAGGACCTACAGGGTTACATACTATGGCTACACCTTC
-	TRBV7-9	TRBJ2-7	-	CATTGSYEQYF	TGTGCGACCACAGGGTCCTACGAGCAGTACTTC
once	TRBV7-2	TRBJ2-3	TRBD2	CANSLGASGGASTDTQYF	TGTGCCAACAGCTTAGGGGCTAGCGGGGGGGCCTCGACAGATACGCAGTATTTT
-	TRBV27	TRBJ2-3	TRBD2	CASSPQAGGRSNTQYF	TGTGCCAGCAGTCCCCAAGCGGGAGGGCGCTCTAATACGCAGTATTTT
few	TRBV5-1	TRBJ1-3	-	CASSLGDRSNTIYF	TGCGCCAGCAGCCTGGGGGACCGGTCGAACACCATATATTTT
-	TRBV28	TRBJ2-1	TRBD1	CASIPYRGGAAEYNEQFF	TGTGCCAGCATCCCATACAGGGGTGGCGCCGCCGAGTACAATGAGCAGTTCTTC
many	TRBV20-1	TRBJ2-1	-	CSAREPFSGTREQFF	TGCAGTGCTAGAGAACCCTTTAGTGGGACCCGGGAGCAGTTCTTC
many	TRBV5-1	TRBJ2-5	-	CASSFDQETQYF	TGCGCCAGCAGCTTCGACCAAGAGACCCAGTACTTC
-	TRBV6-1	TRBJ2-7	TRBD1	CASLTGGGYEQYF	TGTGCCAGTTTGACAGGGGGCGGCTACGAGCAGTACTTC
-	TRBV4-3	TRBJ2-1	-	CASSLLIGGDEQFF	TGCGCCAGCAGCCTCCTCATTGGCGGGGACGAGCAGTTCTTC
-	TRBV29-1	TRBJ2-7	-	CSVESPTESYEQYF	TGCAGCGTTGAGTCCCCCACTGAGTCCTACGAGCAGTACTTC
-	TRBV6-6	TRBJ2-3	-	CASSQGLLRTDTQYF	TGTGCCAGCAGTCAAGGACTCCTCAGGACAGATACGCAGTATTTT
once	TRBV20-1	TRBJ2-6	-	CSAGRSSGANVLTF	TGCAGTGCGGGAAGGAGCTCTGGGGCCAACGTCCTGACTTTC
few	TRBV12-3/TRBV12-4	TRBJ1-1	-	CASSPGPLGTMNTEAFF	TGTGCCAGCAGTCCGGGACCTTTAGGGACGATGAACACTGAAGCTTTCTTT
few	TRBV7-9	TRBJ2-7	-	CASSSQGGEQYF	TGTGCCAGCAGCTCCCAGGGCGGCGAGCAGTACTTC
-	TRBV7-2	TRBJ2-7	-	CASSLGYGEQYF	TGTGCCAGCAGCTTAGGATACGGCGAGCAGTACTTC
-	TRBV20-1	TRBJ1-2	TRBD1	CSARNFQGADYGYAF	TGCAGTGCTAGGAACTTCCAGGGGGCGGACTATGGCTACGCCTTC
-	TRBV20-1	TRBJ1-1	TRBD1	CSAQGRTRGGTEAFF	TGCAGTGCTCAGGGTAGGACCAGGGGGGGCACTGAAGCTTTCTTT
few	TRBV6-2/TRBV6-3	TRBJ2-7	-	CASSYKVRADDEQYF	TGTGCCAGCAGTTACAAAGTTAGGGCCGACGACGAGCAGTACTTC
-	TRBV27	TRBJ2-2	-	CASSLEGVTGELFF	TGTGCCAGCAGTTTGGAGGGGGTCACCGGGGAGCTGTTTTTT
-	TRBV28	TRBJ2-7	TRBD2	CASSHWTSGRGSEQYF	TGTGCCAGCAGTCATTGGACTAGCGGGAGAGGGAGCGAGCAGTACTTC
-	TRBV12-3/TRBV12-4	TRBJ2-3	-	CASSKDMTSTDTQYF	TGTGCCAGCAGCAAAGACATGACTAGCACAGATACGCAGTATTTT
-	TRBV6-2/TRBV6-3	TRBJ2-7	-	CASSWGNYEQYF	TGTGCCAGCAGTTGGGGCAACTACGAGCAGTACTTC
once	TRBV6-1	TRBJ2-3	-	CASSDSPDTQYF	TGTGCCAGCAGTGACAGCCCAGATACGCAGTATTTT
few	TRBV12-3/TRBV12-4	TRBJ1-1	-	CASSFTDLTEAFF	TGTGCCAGCAGTTTTACAGATCTGACTGAAGCTTTCTTT
-	TRBV25-1	TRBJ1-1	-	CASSALDRDYTEAFF	TGTGCCAGCAGTGCCTTGGACAGAGATTACACTGAAGCTTTCTTT
-	TRBV2	TRBJ2-5	-	CASSETLARETQYF	TGTGCCAGCAGTGAAACCCTAGCCAGGGAGACCCAGTACTTC
few	TRBV20-1	TRBJ2-5	TRBD2	CSAIGTSGPLRETQYF	TGCAGTGCTATTGGGACTAGCGGCCCGTTGAGGGAGACCCAGTACTTC
few	TRBV5-1	TRBJ1-4	-	CASSPEGFEGEKLFF	TGCGCCAGCAGCCCCGAGGGATTTGAGGGTGAAAAACTGTTTTTT
-	TRBV6-5	TRBJ1-5	-	CASSSGGSNQPQHF	TGTGCCAGCAGTAGCGGAGGGAGCAATCAGCCCCAGCATTTT
few	TRBV7-2	TRBJ1-5	-	CASSSSTYNQPQHF	TGTGCCAGCAGCTCTTCGACATACAATCAGCCCCAGCATTTT
few	TRBV28	TRBJ1-1	TRBD1	CASSQTGGGSEAFF	TGTGCCAGCAGCCAAACAGGGGGCGGAAGTGAAGCTTTCTTT
few	TRBV20-1	TRBJ1-2	-	CSAKTGNYGYTF	TGCAGTGCTAAAACAGGAAACTATGGCTACACCTTC
few	TRBV18	TRBJ1-4	-	CASSPPRRGNEKLFF	TGTGCCAGCTCACCACCGAGGAGGGGTAATGAAAAACTGTTTTTT
-	TRBV20-1	TRBJ2-7	TRBD2	CSAHSGSSYEQYF	TGCAGTGCGCATAGCGGGAGCTCCTACGAGCAGTACTTC
-	TRBV6-5	TRBJ1-1	-	CASNEGGWDTEAFF	TGTGCCAGCAACGAAGGGGGTTGGGACACTGAAGCTTTCTTT
-	TRBV12-3/TRBV12-4	TRBJ2-1	TRBD2	CASSLGSAGAGEQFF	TGTGCCAGCAGTTTAGGCTCAGCGGGAGCGGGTGAGCAGTTCTTC
-	TRBV30	TRBJ2-1	-	CAWRQKGNIEQFF	TGTGCCTGGAGACAAAAGGGGAATATTGAGCAGTTCTTC
-	TRBV12-5	TRBJ1-6	-	CASGLPTRGYQGHFNSPLHF	TGTGCTAGTGGTTTGCCGACCCGGGGCTACCAGGGCCATTTCAATTCACCCCTCCACTTT
many	TRBV24-1	TRBJ2-4	TRBD1	CATSDFFESGQVKNIQYF	TGTGCCACCAGTGATTTTTTTGAGTCAGGACAGGTCAAAAACATTCAGTACTTC
-	TRBV6-6	TRBJ2-7	-	CASSYLGRRSSYEQYF	TGTGCCAGCAGTTACTTGGGCAGGCGCAGCTCCTACGAGCAGTACTTC
few	TRBV6-6	TRBJ1-4	-	CASSNFPVGTNEKLFF	TGTGCCAGCAGTAACTTCCCCGTGGGAACTAATGAAAAACTGTTTTTT
few	TRBV9	TRBJ1-5	-	CAGSKGGLNQPQHF	TGTGCCGGCAGCAAAGGGGGGCTCAATCAGCCCCAGCATTTT